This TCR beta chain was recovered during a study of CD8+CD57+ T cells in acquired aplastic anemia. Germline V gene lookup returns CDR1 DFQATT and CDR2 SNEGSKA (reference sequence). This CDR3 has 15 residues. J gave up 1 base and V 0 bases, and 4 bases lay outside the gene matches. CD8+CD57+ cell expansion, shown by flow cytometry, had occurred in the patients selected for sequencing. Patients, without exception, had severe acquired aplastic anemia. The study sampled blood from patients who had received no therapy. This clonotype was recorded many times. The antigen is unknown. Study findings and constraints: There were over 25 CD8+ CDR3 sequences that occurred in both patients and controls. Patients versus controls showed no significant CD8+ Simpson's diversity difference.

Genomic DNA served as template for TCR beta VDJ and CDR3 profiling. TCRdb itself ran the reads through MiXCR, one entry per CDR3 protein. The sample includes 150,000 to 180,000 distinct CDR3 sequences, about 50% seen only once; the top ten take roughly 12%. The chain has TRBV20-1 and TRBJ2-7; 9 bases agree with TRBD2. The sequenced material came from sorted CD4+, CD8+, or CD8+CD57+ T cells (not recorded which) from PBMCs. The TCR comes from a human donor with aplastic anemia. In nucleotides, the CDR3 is TGCAGTGCTAGAGATGAGCGGGGGGTATCCTACGAGCAGTACTTC. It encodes CSARDERGVSYEQYF.